These T cell receptor beta chains were read from a single sample in a study of cytomegalovirus exposure and HLA in healthy donors. Produced via immunoSEQ multiplex PCR; TCRdb's table is partial and in-frame only. The table lists roughly 99,000 clones, less than 85% of them singletons. Source material: PBMCs. The source is a woman in her 40s in good health and CMV-seropositive. Each CDR3 is given without its conserved first and last residue. Not every row has a clone size; where given, it reads once, few, many or a size class.

V: TRBV2
size: few
CDR3: ASRGTVNYGYT

V: TRBV4-1
size: .
CDR3: ASSRDRGDTGELF

V: TRBV18
size: .
CDR3: ASSQGTIYGYT

V: TRBV29-1
size: .
CDR3: SGSDRGLEEQY

V: TRBV5-4
size: few
CDR3: ASSSTGGHENIQY

V: TRBV6-5
size: .
CDR3: ASRLYSNQPQH

V: TRBV7-8
size: .
CDR3: ASSLGGSGGRYNEQF

V: TRBV7-2
size: .
CDR3: ASSLAAQVYQETQY

V: TRBV5-1
size: few
CDR3: ASSLGGYEQY

V: TRBV30
size: .
CDR3: AWSPYRVQQETQY

V: TRBV7-3
size: once
CDR3: ASSPSLAGSGELF

V: TRBV9
size: once
CDR3: ASSVGPRNTGELF

V: TRBV5-1
size: .
CDR3: ASSTTGGVYEQY

V: TRBV27
size: .
CDR3: ASSLGTGRLNEQY

V: TRBV13
size: .
CDR3: ASSLGSYYGYT

V: TRBV7-2
size: .
CDR3: ASSFGNQETQY

V: TRBV5-1
size: .
CDR3: ASSSPTGPTEAF

V: TRBV5-1
size: .
CDR3: ASSLGAGATNEKLF

V: TRBV7-2
size: .
CDR3: ASSGLAGEWF

V: TRBV18
size: .
CDR3: ASSPGGNSYEQY

V: TRBV5-8
size: .
CDR3: ASSSTGARDNEQF

V: TRBV30
size: few
CDR3: AWTTEQY

V: TRBV4-3
size: once
CDR3: ASSHPMVPGCNQPQH

V: TRBV29-1
size: few
CDR3: SVKGQQSSYEQY

V: TRBV18
size: .
CDR3: ASSRSAYEQY

V: TRBV2
size: .
CDR3: ASSSRQGNGYT

V: TRBV19
size: .
CDR3: ASSITRGDSSSEKLF

V: TRBV28
size: .
CDR3: ASSFNRGSADYGYT